The 14 T cell receptor beta chains reported below all come from one sample, sequenced in a study of radiation and T cells in renal cell carcinoma. Treatment in this sample: treatment-naive control, cytoreductive nephrectomy. Clones were sequenced by immunoSEQ multiplex PCR, and TCRdb holds only the in-frame ones, with some missing. The table has about 8,100 clones, 55% to 80% seen once. The sample was tumor tissue, taken from a patient whose treatment was nephrectomy without radiotherapy. The receptor set was obtained from a man in his sixties with renal cell carcinoma.

This clone is a singleton in its sample. The chain has TRBV9 and TRBJ2-7; D gene ambiguous. The germline CDR1 and CDR2 sequences are SGDLS and YYNGEE. V dropped 4 bases and J dropped 0 bases, with 14 bases sitting between them. The CDR3 sequence is 15 residues long. In nucleotides, the CDR3 is TGTGCCAGCAGCCCAGATCCCTGGAGCTCCTACGAGCAGTACTTC. It encodes CASSPDPWSSYEQYF.

This clone has more than one count but fewer than ten. This sequence joins TRBV10-2 and TRBJ2-7; 8 bases match TRBD1. V trimming: 5 bases; J trimming: 2 bases; junction bases outside the gene matches: 2. This CDR3 contains 13 residues. Looked up from germline, CDR1 is WSHSY and CDR2 is SAAADI. The CDR3 sequence is CASSRDRTYEQYF. The CDR3, as DNA: TGCGCCAGCAGTCGGGACAGGACCTACGAGCAGTACTTC.

The chain uses TRBV7-9 and TRBJ1-2, with D possibly being TRBD1 (6 bases). Germline V gene lookup returns CDR1 SEHNR and CDR2 FQNEAQ (reference sequence). This CDR3 region has 14 residues. The V and J ends lost 5 bases and 6 bases respectively, with 16 bases between them. The CDR3 bases are TGTGCCAGCAGCCCGTTGACAGGTGCCCATGGCTACACCTTC. It encodes CASSPLTGAHGYTF. Variable domain in full (rest from reference TRBV7-9 and TRBJ1-2): DTGVSQNPRHKITKRGQNVTFRCDPISEHNRLYWYRQTLGQGPEFLTYFQNEAQLEKSRLLSDRFSAERPKGSFSTLEIQRTEQGDSAMYLCASSPLTGAHGYTFGSGTRLTVV.

The genes are TRBV7-3 and TRBJ2-7, with unresolved D. Between the trimmed V and J ends, which lost 5 bases and 0 bases, there was a span of 8 bases. CDR3 length equals 13 residues. Germline V gene sequence: CDR1 SGHTA, CDR2 FQGTGA. The CDR3 DNA reads as TGTGCCAGCAGCCTCGACCCCTCCTACGAGCAGTACTTC. Its protein is CASSLDPSYEQYF.

V and J are TRBV11-3 and TRBJ2-3; D unclear. The CDR3 extends over 12 amino acids. V was shortened by 6 bases and J by 0 bases, with 4 bases between the two germline ends. The germline V gene encodes CDR1 SGHNT and CDR2 YENEEA. CDR3 region: CASSHSTDTQYF. DNA for the CDR3: TGTGCCAGCAGTCATAGCACAGATACGCAGTATTTT.

The chain links TRBV4-3 to TRBJ2-6; no clear D. Looked up from germline, CDR1 is LGHNA and CDR2 is YSLEER. The V and J ends lost 0 bases and 0 bases respectively, with 6 bases between them. This CDR3 spans 16 amino acids. CDR3 sequence (DNA): TGCGCCAGCAGCCAAGAAGCCTCCTCTGGGGCCAACGTCCTGACTTTC. Translation: CASSQEASSGANVLTF.

CDR3 in amino acids: CASSPGGNQPQHF. The CDR3, as DNA: TGTGCCAGCAGCCCAGGGGGCAATCAGCCCCAGCATTTT. The V and J genes are TRBV7-9 and TRBJ1-5; possible D gene TRBD1, 6 bases. Germline lookup yields CDR1 SEHNR and CDR2 FQNEAQ (reference sequence). V lost 5 bases, J lost 2 bases, and 7 bases lay in between. The CDR3 totals 13 residues.

This chain links TRBV9 with TRBJ2-1; D is uncertain. Germline CDR1 is SGDLS and CDR2 is YYNGEE. Trimming took off 4 bases at V and 2 bases at J, with 13 bases between the two ends. This CDR3 has 15 residues. The CDR3 DNA is TGTGCCAGCAGCCCCAGGTGGGATCCCTACAATGAGCAGTTCTTC. As protein: CASSPRWDPYNEQFF.

The rearrangement links TRBV10-3 to TRBJ2-7, with 11 bases identical to TRBD2. CDR1 is ENHRY, CDR2 SYGVKD, per germline. This CDR3 is 14 amino acids long. Trimming took 6 bases from V and 5 from J; bases not matched to a gene: 6. CDR3 in amino acids: CAISTPSGRNEQYF. CDR3 coding DNA: TGTGCCATCAGCACGCCTAGCGGGAGGAACGAGCAGTACTTC.

This clone showed up just a few times. The chain combines TRBV27 with TRBJ1-2; possible D gene TRBD1, 6 bases. Germline assignment: CDR1 MNHEY and CDR2 SMNVEV (reference sequence). The CDR3 consists of 14 residues. The V end was cut by 3 bases, the J end by 3 bases, with 11 bases between. CDR3 region: CASSLAGDYYGYTF. The CDR3 DNA is TGTGCCAGCAGTTTGGCAGGGGACTACTATGGCTACACCTTC.

The chain has TRBV4-1 and TRBJ1-1, with 8 bases that match TRBD1. The CDR3 runs 14 residues. The junction had 3 bases not matched to a gene; V was cut back by 1 base and J by 5 bases. From germline, CDR1 is MGHRA and CDR2 YSYEKL. CDR3 sequence: CASSQVDRVTEAFF. CDR3 DNA: TGCGCCAGCAGCCAAGTGGACAGGGTTACTGAAGCTTTCTTT.

This clone has more than one count but fewer than ten. The rearrangement links TRBV6-1 to TRBJ1-1, with no clear D. Germline CDR1 and CDR2: MNHNS and SASEGT. The CDR3 contains 13 residues. V shed 2 bases and J shed 6 bases, with 10 bases lying between them. The CDR3 bases are TGTGCCAGCAGTGAACCCGGAGGGTCTGAAGCTTTCTTT. Translation gives CASSEPGGSEAFF.

The chain links TRBV5-1 to TRBJ2-1; no clear D gene. CDR3 length: 15 residues. CDR1 is SGHRS, CDR2 YFSETQ, per germline. The ends were cut back, 0 bases at V and 2 bases at J, with 9 bases in the middle. In nucleotides, the CDR3 is TGCGCCAGCAGCTTGGAACTGAGTACCTACAATGAGCAGTTCTTC. Translation gives CASSLELSTYNEQFF.

J is TRBJ2-1 and V is TRBV18; 7 bases fit TRBD1. Germline values: CDR1 KGHSH, CDR2 LQKENI. V shed 3 bases and J 15 bases; nucleotides not matched to a gene: 14. The CDR3 totals 14 residues. For the CDR3, the DNA is TGTGCCAGCTCACCCCGGGACAGCTCCGAAGGACTGTTCTTC. It translates to CASSPRDSSEGLFF. The full variable domain, completed using reference TRBV18 and TRBJ2-1, is NAGVMQNPRHLVRRRGQEARLRCSPMKGHSHVYWYRQLPEEGLKFMVYLQKENIIDESGMPKERFSAEFPKEGPSILRIQQVVRGDSAAYFCASSPRDSSEGLFFGPGTRLTVL.